The clone carrying this TCR beta chain was seen a handful of times. Its specificity is unknown. Time point given: pre-sensitization, week 0. Treatment: therapeutic diphenylcyclopropenone sensitization with weekly scalp DPC. The data stem from a study of human T cells and chemical hapten exposure. CDR3 length: 14 residues. Trimming took 2 bases from V and 6 from J, leaving 11 bases between them. Germline assignment: CDR1 MDHEN and CDR2 SYDVKM. Points from the study as a whole: TCRs above 1 in 1000 frequency did not change with DPC sensitization.

Individual cDNA molecules had unique molecular identifiers attached to them by the library. TCRdb processed the RACE reads anew with MiXCR; each CDR3 protein has one entry. The table shows about 120,000 distinct CDR3 sequences, with about 14% occurring only once. Source: whole blood, taken in connection with sensitization to the hapten diphenylcyclopropenone (DPC). The chain carries TRBV28 and TRBJ1-5; D gene ambiguous. The source is a woman between 18 and 29 years old with alopecia areata. Some clones in this sample may be carry-over from other donors' samples. The DNA for the CDR3 is TGTGCCAGCAGTTTAGGAGGATTTGGTCAGCCCCAGCATTTT. Residues: CASSLGGFGQPQHF.